What follows describes a single TCR beta chain. Its antigen is not yet known. Base qualities are not recorded, but no much larger clone differs from it by a single base. This record belongs to a study of graft-versus-host responses after intestinal transplantation (dated by TCRdb to the early 2020s). In the study overall: The transplants that recipients got were multivisceral, liver-intestinal, or isolated intestinal. Anti-thymocyte globulin induction was given to all recipients, followed by maintenance tacrolimus and steroids for approximately 3 years. Graft-versus-host and host-versus-graft alloreactive T cell clones were tracked in the graft, circulation and bone marrow after intestinal transplantation using bulk TCR-beta CDR3 sequencing. Alloreactive clones were identified by sequencing pre-transplant mixed lymphocyte reaction products and comparing them with unstimulated pre-transplant donor and recipient T cells. The cohort enrolled 20 to 25 intestinal transplant recipients including one retransplant, and a few patients lacking pretransplant specimens were excluded. Donor T cell macrochimerism was defined as a peak of at least 4% donor T cells among recipient peripheral blood mononuclear cells. Instead of going to the commercial service, samples from a few later patients were sequenced in-house on an Illumina MiSeq and processed with MiXCR. The study at large found these results: Early after transplant, peak levels of circulating GvH clones were associated with declines in HvG clones. High GvH to HvG T cell clonal ratios were observed in the allografts of patients with donor T cell macrochimerism. GvH clones were detected in recipient bone marrow, and some appeared earlier in ileal mucosa or blood, consistent with an intestinal mucosal origin. Conclusions were limited by the relatively low number and heterogeneity of intestinal transplant patients.

The time point label of this sample denotes: cells obtained before transplantation from donor or recipient. CD3+CD4+ and CD3+CD8+ populations were FACS-sorted from unstimulated pre-transplant donor and recipient cells taken from spleen or lymph nodes. Library generation was performed with the immunoSEQ multiplex PCR assay. In most patients, genomic DNA was isolated using the Qiagen DNeasy Blood and Tissue Kit and sent frozen to Adaptive Biotechnologies for TCR sequencing. For most patients, high-throughput TCR-beta CDR3 sequencing of genomic DNA was performed by Adaptive Biotechnologies. The published analysis was carried out like this. Adaptive's ImmunoSEQ software was the source of the TCR sequencing data for 15 to 20 patients, while a few other patients were processed with MiXCR and VDJtools. To correct CD4 versus CD8 sorting errors, any sequence found in both subsets at a frequency ratio below 5:1 was removed. Because the origin of CDR3 nucleotide sequences shared between donor and recipient could not be assigned, those sequences were removed. Alloreactive clones required at least 2-fold expansion over unstimulated cells and minimum CFSE-low frequency of 0.002% (template counts) or 0.001% (read counts). Clones were considered mappable if detected in sequenced pre-transplant spleen, lymph node, or MLR CFSE-low populations of the donor or recipient. The cumulative frequency of alloreactive clones was calculated as a percentage of all sequences, weighted by copy number. The clones in this table, taken by TCRdb from immuneACCESS, are in-frame only. Not every clone is retained; where verified, under half of the shortfall comes from an unresolved V gene, and the cause of the rest is unknown. V, J and clone size derive from that table, while D and trimming were established from the DNA sequence. Recorded for this sample are 85,000 to 100,000 clones; roughly 90% of them occurred a single time. 0.11% of the sample goes to the ten largest clones.

This TCR came from a human donor who received an intestinal transplant. Here the sequenced sample was unstimulated CD4+ T cells sorted from spleen or lymph node cells, taken before intestinal transplant.

The CDR3 region: CSVVHRQGAALYYSTF. In nucleotide form, the sequence is TGCAGCGTTGTTCATCGGCAGGGGGCGGCCCTCTATTATAGCACCTTC. Recombination linked TRBV29-1 to TRBJ1-2, with 8 junctional bases fitting TRBD1. The CDR3 measures 16 amino acids from cysteine to phenylalanine. The DNA shown is the 48-base CDR3, in frame from base 1. The germline V gene specifies SQVTM as CDR1 and ANQGSEA as CDR2. Clipping removes 4 bases from V and 13 bases from J, with 23 as the unmatched junction base count. When the CDR3 is completed using the reference TRBV29-1 and TRBJ1-2 genes on either side, the full variable domain is SAVISQKPSRDICQRGTSLTIQCQVDSQVTMMFWYRQQPGQSLTLIATANQGSEATYESGFVIDKFPISRPNLTFSTLTVSNMSPEDSSIYLCSVVHRQGAALYYSTFGSGTRLTVV.